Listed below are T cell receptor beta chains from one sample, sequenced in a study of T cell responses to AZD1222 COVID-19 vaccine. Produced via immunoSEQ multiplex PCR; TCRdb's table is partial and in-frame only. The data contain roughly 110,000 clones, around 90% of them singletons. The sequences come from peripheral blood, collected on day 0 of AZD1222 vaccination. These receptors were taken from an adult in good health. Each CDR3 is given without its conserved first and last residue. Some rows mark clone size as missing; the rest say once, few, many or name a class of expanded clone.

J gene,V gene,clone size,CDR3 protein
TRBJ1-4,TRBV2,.,ASSVNSNEKLF
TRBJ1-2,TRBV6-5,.,ASSYSGQGDGYT
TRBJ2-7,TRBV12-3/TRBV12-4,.,ASSHGPSQQY
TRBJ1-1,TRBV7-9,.,ASSLSANTEAF
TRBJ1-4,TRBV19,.,ASSEGIVGYEKLF
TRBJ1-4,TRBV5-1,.,ASSLGEAGSQEKLF
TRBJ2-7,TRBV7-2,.,ASSLVHEQY
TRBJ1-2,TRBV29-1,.,GTQRQGYYGYT
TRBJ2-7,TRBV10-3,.,AISKTSGLSYEQY
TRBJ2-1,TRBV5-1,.,ASSLAFGGIFPNEQF
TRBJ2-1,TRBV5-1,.,ASSLNSHQSSYNEQF
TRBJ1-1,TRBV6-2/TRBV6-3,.,ASSEAWYRRNTEAF
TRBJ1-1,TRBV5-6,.,ASRGGHSNTEAF
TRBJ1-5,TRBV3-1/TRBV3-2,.,ASSQPRMVNQPQH
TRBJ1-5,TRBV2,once,ASSRAQGRNQPQH
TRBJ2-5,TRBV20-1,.,SARPSQTQY
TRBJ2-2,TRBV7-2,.,ASSLGLAGGGGELF
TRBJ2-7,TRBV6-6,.,ASRGWLDEQY
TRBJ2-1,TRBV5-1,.,ASSYGQGYNEQF
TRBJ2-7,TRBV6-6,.,ASANLAGSTYEQY
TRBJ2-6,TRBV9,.,ASSVSGTSTSGANVLT
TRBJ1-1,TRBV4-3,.,ASSQGRQGNTEAF
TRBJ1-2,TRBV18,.,ASSPPERSVYGYT
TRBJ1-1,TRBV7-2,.,ASSLDLDVEAF
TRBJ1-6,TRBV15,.,ATSSGTGGPGGSPLH
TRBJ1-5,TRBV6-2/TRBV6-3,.,ASSRGGSTHQPQH
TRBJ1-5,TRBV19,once,ASSIPGPQH
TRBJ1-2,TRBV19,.,ASRILGQSYGYT
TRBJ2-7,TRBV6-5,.,ASPPQGGFPEQY
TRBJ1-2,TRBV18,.,ASSPQGNYGYT
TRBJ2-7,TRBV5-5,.,ASSDRDRRWEQY
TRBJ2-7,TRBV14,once,ASSHRRAYEQY
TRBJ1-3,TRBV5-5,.,ASSIAGVSGNTIY
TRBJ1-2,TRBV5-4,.,ASSFVGASGYT
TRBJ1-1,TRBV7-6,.,ASSLGRVAPGTEAF
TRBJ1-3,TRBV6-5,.,ASSPGYYSGNTIY
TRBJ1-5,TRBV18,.,ASSPPAPGISNQPQH
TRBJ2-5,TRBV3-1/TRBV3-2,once,ASSQAKVGLQETQY
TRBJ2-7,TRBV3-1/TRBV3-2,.,ACSPGASSSYEQY
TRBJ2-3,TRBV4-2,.,ASSQDLTGGAGADTQY
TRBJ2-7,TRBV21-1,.,ASTLAGSSYEQY
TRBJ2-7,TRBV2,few,ASSGEAGTGLVMAYEQY
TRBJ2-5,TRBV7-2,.,ASIERQTQY
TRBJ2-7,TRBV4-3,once,ASSQEQGYEQY
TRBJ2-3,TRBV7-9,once,ASSLNRGGTDTQY
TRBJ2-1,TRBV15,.,ATAGTRWNEQF
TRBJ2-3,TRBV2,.,ASSGDLSTDTQY
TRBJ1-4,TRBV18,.,ASSRTTVGNAQLGNEKLF
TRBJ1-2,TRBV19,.,ASRRDFSGYGYT
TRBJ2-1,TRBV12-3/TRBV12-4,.,ASSLRGGWF
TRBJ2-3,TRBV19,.,ASNPGGRTDTQY
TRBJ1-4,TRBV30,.,AWRDRVIEKLF